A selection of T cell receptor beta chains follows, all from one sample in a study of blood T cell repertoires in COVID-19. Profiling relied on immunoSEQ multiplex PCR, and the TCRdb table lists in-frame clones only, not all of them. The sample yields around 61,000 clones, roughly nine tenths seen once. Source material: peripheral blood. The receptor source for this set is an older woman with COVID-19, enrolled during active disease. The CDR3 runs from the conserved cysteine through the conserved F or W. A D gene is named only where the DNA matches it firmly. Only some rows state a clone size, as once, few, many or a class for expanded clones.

CSVTGSGFYEQYF	TGCAGCGTTACAGGGTCCGGATTCTACGAGCAGTACTTC	once	13	TRBJ2-7	TRBV29-1	-
CAISESWASGGHTDTQYF	TGTGCCATCAGTGAGTCTTGGGCTAGCGGGGGCCACACAGATACGCAGTATTTT	-	18	TRBJ2-3	TRBV10-3	TRBD2
CASSLGAGGTGELFF	TGTGCCAGCAGCTTAGGAGCAGGGGGTACCGGGGAGCTGTTTTTT	once	15	TRBJ2-2	TRBV11-2	TRBD1
CASSLLGDFAGELFF	TGTGCCAGCAGCTTGCTAGGGGATTTCGCCGGGGAGCTGTTTTTT	-	15	TRBJ2-2	TRBV7-2	-
CASSIASGPYNEQFF	TGTGCCAGTAGTATAGCTAGCGGGCCTTACAATGAGCAGTTCTTC	-	15	TRBJ2-1	TRBV19	TRBD2
CASSFGRAGANVLTF	TGTGCCAGCAGCTTCGGTAGAGCTGGGGCCAACGTCCTGACTTTC	-	15	TRBJ2-6	TRBV5-4	-
CASSLEAGSFGRETQYF	TGTGCCAGCAGCTTAGAGGCCGGAAGTTTTGGGCGAGAGACCCAGTACTTC	-	17	TRBJ2-5	TRBV11-2	-
CASSLLAGSYNEQFF	TGCGCCAGCAGCCTGCTAGCGGGAAGCTACAATGAGCAGTTCTTC	-	15	TRBJ2-1	TRBV5-1	TRBD2
CASRQDRDSPLHF	TGTGCCAGCAGACAAGACAGGGATTCACCCCTCCACTTT	-	13	TRBJ1-6	TRBV6-5	TRBD1
CASSPGGGFSNQPQHF	TGTGCCAGCAGCCCTGGGGGGGGGTTTAGCAATCAGCCCCAGCATTTT	once	16	TRBJ1-5	TRBV11-2	-
CATSGSQETQYF	TGTGCCACCAGTGGGAGCCAAGAGACCCAGTACTTC	-	12	TRBJ2-5	TRBV24-1	-
CASGYSRGTISGANVLTF	TGTGCTAGTGGCTACTCCCGGGGGACTATCTCTGGGGCCAACGTCCTGACTTTC	-	18	TRBJ2-6	TRBV12-5	TRBD2
CATSTTTGTSVNEQFF	TGTGCCACCAGCACAACAACAGGGACTAGCGTCAATGAGCAGTTCTTC	-	16	TRBJ2-1	TRBV15	TRBD2
CASRGGRAVGELFF	TGTGCCAGCAGGGGCGGGAGGGCCGTCGGGGAGCTGTTTTTT	few	14	TRBJ2-2	TRBV2	TRBD2
CAWSVSSGANVLTF	TGTGCCTGGTCAGTGTCTTCTGGGGCCAACGTCCTGACTTTC	-	14	TRBJ2-6	TRBV30	-
CASSSGGRTAGDEQFF	TGTGCCAGCAGTTCAGGGGGCAGAACCGCCGGGGATGAGCAGTTCTTC	-	16	TRBJ2-1	TRBV28	TRBD1
CASSPLRNDEQFF	TGTGCCAGCTCACCACTGAGGAACGATGAGCAGTTCTTC	-	13	TRBJ2-1	TRBV18	-